These T cell receptor beta chains were read from a single sample in a study of shared clonotypes between healthy human individuals. Data came from immunoSEQ multiplex PCR; TCRdb stores just in-frame clones and leaves some out. The sample lists approximately 2.5 million clones, roughly nine tenths occurring once. The sequenced sample consisted of naive CD4+ T cells sorted from blood. The receptor set was obtained from a man aged 18 to 29 in good health. Both conserved end residues are part of each CDR3.

V gene: TRBV6-5; J gene: TRBJ1-1; CDR3 protein: CASSLRGGNTEAFF
V gene: TRBV29-1; J gene: TRBJ2-7; CDR3 protein: CSVVTNYEQYF
V gene: TRBV14; J gene: TRBJ2-2; CDR3 protein: CASSQRAGGPWDTGELFF
V gene: TRBV28; J gene: TRBJ2-7; CDR3 protein: CASSFKLAPYEQYF
V gene: TRBV6-5; J gene: TRBJ2-5; CDR3 protein: CASSFPGQGQETQYF
V gene: TRBV30; J gene: TRBJ1-3; CDR3 protein: CAWRRPGRQDTIYF
V gene: TRBV5-5; J gene: TRBJ1-3; CDR3 protein: CASSFGTGSSGNTIYF
V gene: TRBV10-3; J gene: TRBJ1-4; CDR3 protein: CAISDAVGPSEKLFF
V gene: TRBV5-6; J gene: TRBJ2-3; CDR3 protein: CASSLELAVGTDTQYF
V gene: TRBV7-2; J gene: TRBJ2-4; CDR3 protein: CASSLEGPTKNIQYF
V gene: TRBV5-6; J gene: TRBJ2-2; CDR3 protein: CASSSLDGNTGELFF
V gene: TRBV7-7; J gene: TRBJ2-2; CDR3 protein: CASTGQGPTGELFF
V gene: TRBV5-1; J gene: TRBJ1-1; CDR3 protein: CASSSTQGGGTEAFF
V gene: TRBV29-1; J gene: TRBJ2-3; CDR3 protein: CSVETTGTMSTDTQYF
V gene: TRBV18; J gene: TRBJ2-3; CDR3 protein: CASSPLGQGTDTQYF
V gene: TRBV12-5; J gene: TRBJ1-2; CDR3 protein: CASGLVPGFGSYGYTF
V gene: TRBV18; J gene: TRBJ2-7; CDR3 protein: CASSLSDRSSYEQYF
V gene: TRBV5-6; J gene: TRBJ2-7; CDR3 protein: CASSLVSRSYEQYF
V gene: TRBV27; J gene: TRBJ2-7; CDR3 protein: CASSLAGQGARREQYF
V gene: TRBV18; J gene: TRBJ2-2; CDR3 protein: CASSPQTVGNTGELFF
V gene: TRBV7-6; J gene: TRBJ2-7; CDR3 protein: CASSPKMSYEQYF
V gene: TRBV5-4; J gene: TRBJ1-3; CDR3 protein: CASSLDKDVGNTIYF
V gene: TRBV2; J gene: TRBJ1-4; CDR3 protein: CASSELSQYNEKLFF
V gene: TRBV7-2; J gene: TRBJ1-2; CDR3 protein: CASSLGGVYGYTF
V gene: TRBV19; J gene: TRBJ1-1; CDR3 protein: CASRGAEAFF
V gene: TRBV5-4; J gene: TRBJ2-3; CDR3 protein: CASSLEGTSGGSTDTQYF
V gene: TRBV2; J gene: TRBJ1-5; CDR3 protein: CASRAQGAEQPQHF
V gene: TRBV20-1; J gene: TRBJ1-2; CDR3 protein: CSARPGQGYTF
V gene: TRBV5-6; J gene: TRBJ2-3; CDR3 protein: CASSLGSQITDTQYF
V gene: TRBV10-3; J gene: TRBJ2-1; CDR3 protein: CAILGQGQDEQFF
V gene: TRBV5-1; J gene: TRBJ2-1; CDR3 protein: CASSSLAGGRDEQFF
V gene: TRBV6-1; J gene: TRBJ2-7; CDR3 protein: CASSELTGLVNEQYF
V gene: TRBV9; J gene: TRBJ2-1; CDR3 protein: CASSVDGDPYNEQFF
V gene: TRBV30; J gene: TRBJ2-1; CDR3 protein: CAWSGRGYNEQFF
V gene: TRBV6-1; J gene: TRBJ2-7; CDR3 protein: CASSAFNEQYF
V gene: TRBV7-2; J gene: TRBJ2-7; CDR3 protein: CASSNRGLREQYF
V gene: TRBV2; J gene: TRBJ2-7; CDR3 protein: CASVQDGYEQYF
V gene: TRBV5-8; J gene: TRBJ1-1; CDR3 protein: CASSLGEFNTEAFF
V gene: TRBV18; J gene: TRBJ2-1; CDR3 protein: CASSPVTSAYNEQFF
V gene: TRBV19; J gene: TRBJ2-5; CDR3 protein: CASSIARETQYF